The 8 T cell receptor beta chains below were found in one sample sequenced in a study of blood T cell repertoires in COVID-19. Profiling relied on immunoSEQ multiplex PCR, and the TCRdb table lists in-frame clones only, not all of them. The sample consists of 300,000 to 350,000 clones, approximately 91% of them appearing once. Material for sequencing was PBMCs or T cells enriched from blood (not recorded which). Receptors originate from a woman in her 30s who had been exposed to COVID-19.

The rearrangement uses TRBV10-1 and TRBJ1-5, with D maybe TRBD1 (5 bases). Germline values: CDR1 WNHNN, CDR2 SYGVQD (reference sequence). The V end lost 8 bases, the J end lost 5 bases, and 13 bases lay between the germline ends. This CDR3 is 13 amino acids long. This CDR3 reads CASSIGVDQPQHF. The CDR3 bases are TGCGCCAGCTCCATAGGGGTAGATCAGCCCCAGCATTTT.

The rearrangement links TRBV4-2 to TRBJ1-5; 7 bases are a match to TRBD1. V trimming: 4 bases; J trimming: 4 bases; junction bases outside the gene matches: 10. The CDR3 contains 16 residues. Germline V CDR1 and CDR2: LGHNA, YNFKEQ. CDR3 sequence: CASSPTNRGSNQPQHF. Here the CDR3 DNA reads TGTGCCAGCAGCCCCACCAACAGGGGTTCAAATCAGCCCCAGCATTTT.

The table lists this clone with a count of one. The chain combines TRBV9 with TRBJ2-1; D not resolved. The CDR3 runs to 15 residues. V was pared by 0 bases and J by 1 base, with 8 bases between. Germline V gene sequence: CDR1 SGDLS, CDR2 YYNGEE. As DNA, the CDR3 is TGTGCCAGCAGCGTAGGTTCCACATCCTACAATGAGCAGTTCTTC. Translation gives CASSVGSTSYNEQFF.

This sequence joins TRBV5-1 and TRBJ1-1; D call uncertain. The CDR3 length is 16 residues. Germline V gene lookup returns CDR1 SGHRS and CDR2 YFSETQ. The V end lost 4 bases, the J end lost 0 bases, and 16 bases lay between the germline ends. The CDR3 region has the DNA TGCGCCAGCAGCCTCGCGGGTGGACTCCTGAACACTGAAGCTTTCTTT. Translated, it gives CASSLAGGLLNTEAFF.

The CDR3 DNA follows: TGTGCCAGCAGCTTAGGCGAGGGCCTGGCGATTTCTTACGAGCAGTACTTC. Protein sequence: CASSLGEGLAISYEQYF. The chain combines TRBV7-8 with TRBJ2-7; D may be TRBD2 (5 bases). Trimming left V 1 base short and J 4 bases short, with 20 bases between. From germline, CDR1 is SGHVS and CDR2 FQNEAQ. The CDR3 has 17 amino acids.

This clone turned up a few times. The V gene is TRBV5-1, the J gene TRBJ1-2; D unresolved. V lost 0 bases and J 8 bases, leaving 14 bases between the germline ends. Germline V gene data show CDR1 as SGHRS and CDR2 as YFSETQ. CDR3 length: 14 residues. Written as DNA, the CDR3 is TGCGCCAGCAGCTTGGAACGGGGATTCACCGGCTACACCTTC. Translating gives CASSLERGFTGYTF.

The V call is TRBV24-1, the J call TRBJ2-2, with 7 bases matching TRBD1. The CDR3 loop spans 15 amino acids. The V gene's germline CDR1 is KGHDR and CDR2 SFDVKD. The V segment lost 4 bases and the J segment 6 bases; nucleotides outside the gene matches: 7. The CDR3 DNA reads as TGTGCCACCAGTGACCCATTTACAGGGGCCGGGGAGCTGTTTTTT. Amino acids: CATSDPFTGAGELFF.

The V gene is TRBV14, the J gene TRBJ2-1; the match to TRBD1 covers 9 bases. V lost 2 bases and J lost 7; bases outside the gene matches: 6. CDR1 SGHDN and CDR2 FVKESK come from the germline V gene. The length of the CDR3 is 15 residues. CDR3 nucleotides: TGTGCCAGCAGCCAAACCGGGACAGGGTTAAATGAGCAGTTCTTC. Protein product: CASSQTGTGLNEQFF.